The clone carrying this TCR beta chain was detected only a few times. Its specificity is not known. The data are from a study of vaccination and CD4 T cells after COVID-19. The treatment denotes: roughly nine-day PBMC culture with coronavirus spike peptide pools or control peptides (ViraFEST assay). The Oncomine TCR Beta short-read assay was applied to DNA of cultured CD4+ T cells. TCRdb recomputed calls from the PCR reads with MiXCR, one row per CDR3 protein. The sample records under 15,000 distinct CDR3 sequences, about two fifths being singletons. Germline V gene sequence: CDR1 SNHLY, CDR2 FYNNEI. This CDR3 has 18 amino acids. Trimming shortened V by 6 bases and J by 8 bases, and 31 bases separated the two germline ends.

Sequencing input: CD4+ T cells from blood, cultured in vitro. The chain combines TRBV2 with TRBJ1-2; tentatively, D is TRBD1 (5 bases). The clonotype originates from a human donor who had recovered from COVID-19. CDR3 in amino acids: CASRTTYRSSGGDQGYTF. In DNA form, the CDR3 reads TGTGCCAGCAGAACCACATACCGATCAAGTGGGGGGGATCAGGGCTACACCTTC.